This section outlines one TCR beta chain sequence together with its context. The data were produced by immunoSEQ multiplex PCR, yet TCRdb's version contains in-frame clones alone and is incomplete. The sample yields 6,500 to 7,000 clones, over 80% seen once. The data originate from a study of blood T cell dynamics during melanoma immunotherapy. The CDR3 runs 14 residues. Germline lookup yields CDR1 MNHEY and CDR2 SVGAGI. The V end was cut by 5 bases, the J end by 2 bases, with 12 bases between. The time point is: pre-treatment baseline. The TCR originated in a human donor with melanoma. Some clones in this sample may be carry-over from other donors' samples. The J gene is TRBJ1-1, the V gene TRBV6-5; no reliable D call. The sample here was blood, taken from a patient treated with checkpoint blockade. CDR3 amino acids: CASSKSISNTEAFF. The CDR3 coding sequence is TGTGCCAGCAGTAAATCTATAAGTAACACTGAAGCTTTCTTT.